The 2 T cell receptor beta chains listed next were all sequenced from one sample in a study of T cells in localized non-small cell lung cancer. Libraries were prepared by immunoSEQ multiplex PCR; TCRdb keeps only in-frame clonotypes and omits some of them. The sample holds around 67,000 clones; 85% to 90% are singletons and the top ten take roughly 1.8%. The specimen comprised peripheral blood, sampled before any cancer treatment. Receptors were obtained from a woman aged 35 to 70 with stage I lung adenocarcinoma.

The genes are TRBV6-4 and TRBJ2-1, with 10 bases fitting TRBD2. The trim removed 6 bases at V and 2 bases at J, leaving 4 bases unmatched. This CDR3 spans 15 amino acids. Germline CDR1 MRHNA, CDR2 SNTAGT. The CDR3 bases are TGTGCCAGCAGGAGAAGCGGGGGGGCCTACAATGAGCAGTTCTTC. Translation: CASRRSGGAYNEQFF.

The gene calls are TRBV2 and TRBJ1-1, with TRBD1 as a possible D gene (5 bases). Trimming removed 5 bases from V and 4 bases from J, with 14 bases in between. CDR3 length: 14 amino acids. Germline V lookup: CDR1 SNHLY, CDR2 FYNNEI. CDR3 sequence reads: CASSPGRGGTEAFF. CDR3 sequence (DNA): TGTGCCAGCAGTCCAGGGAGGGGCGGCACTGAAGCTTTCTTT.